These 22 T cell receptor beta chains were all obtained from the same sample, sequenced in a study of blood T cell repertoires in COVID-19. TCRdb's copy holds only in-frame clones and misses some; the assay was immunoSEQ multiplex PCR. The sample shows some 58,000 clones, 75% to 95% of them seen only once. Sequencing input: peripheral blood. The receptors originated from a man in his forties with acute or convalescent COVID-19.

V is TRBV19 and J is TRBJ1-2; D might be TRBD1 (6 bases). Trimming pared 0 bases from V and 7 bases from J, leaving 18 bases between. The V gene's germline CDR1 is LNHDA and CDR2 SQIVND (reference sequence). The length of the CDR3 is 16 residues. The CDR3 sequence is CASSIEALQGLSGYTF. The CDR3 region has the DNA TGTGCCAGTAGTATAGAGGCGCTACAGGGCTTGAGTGGCTACACCTTC.

V gene TRBV6-2 or TRBV6-3 combines with J gene TRBJ1-4; 7 positions match TRBD1. The germline V gene has CDR1 MNHEY and CDR2 SVGEGT. The CDR3 length is 19 residues. V shed 5 bases and J 6 bases; nucleotides not matched to a gene: 21. CDR3 sequence: CASSPLPRTGLSEDEKLFF. The CDR3, as DNA: TGTGCCAGCAGTCCCCTACCACGGACAGGCCTATCGGAGGATGAAAAACTGTTTTTT.

The chain combines TRBV6-5 with TRBJ1-4; 7 bases match TRBD1. After removal of 5 bases from V and 3 bases from J, the junction contained 6 bases not matched to a gene. This CDR3 spans 15 amino acids. Germline V gene lookup returns CDR1 MNHEY and CDR2 SVGAGI. Here the CDR3 reads CASSLRGTANEKLFF. CDR3 nucleotide sequence: TGTGCCAGCAGTCTAAGGGGGACAGCTAATGAAAAACTGTTTTTT.

The gene calls are TRBV9 and TRBJ2-5, with 7 bases aligning to TRBD2. The CDR3 consists of 15 residues. CDR1 is SGDLS, CDR2 YYNGEE, per germline. V shed 0 bases, J shed 1 base, and the junction held 3 bases outside the gene matches. DNA of the CDR3: TGTGCCAGCAGCGTAGGGGAGGGCCTCCAAGAGACCCAGTACTTC. This codes for CASSVGEGLQETQYF.

V usage is TRBV30 and J usage is TRBJ1-1; D not certain. The V gene's germline CDR1 is GTSNPN and CDR2 SVGIG (reference sequence). The CDR3 covers 13 residues. Trimming cost V 2 bases and J 1 base, with 8 bases left between them. For the CDR3, the DNA is TGTGCCTGGAGTATTACAAGGAACACTGAAGCTTTCTTT. Translated: CAWSITRNTEAFF.

This clone was picked up one time. CDR3 DNA sequence: TGTGCCAGCAGTGATACCGGGTCTTATAATGAAAAACTGTTTTTT. Translation: CASSDTGSYNEKLFF. The chain has TRBV9 and TRBJ1-4; D gene ambiguous. With 5 bases removed from V and 4 bases from J, the gap between germline ends came to 15 bases. CDR1 is SGDLS, CDR2 YYNGEE, per germline. The CDR3 consists of 15 residues.

This clone was counted once. The gene calls are TRBV7-4 and TRBJ2-1; tentatively, D is TRBD2 (6 bases). V gave up 5 bases and J gave up 0 bases, with 17 bases separating them. This CDR3 region has 17 residues. Per the germline V gene, CDR1 is SGHVT and CDR2 is SQSDAQ. The CDR3 is CASSPEGNRSSYNEQFF. The CDR3 nucleotides are TGTGCCAGCAGCCCGGAGGGGAATAGGAGCTCCTACAATGAGCAGTTCTTC. Using reference TRBV7-4 and TRBJ2-1 for the parts outside the CDR3, the full variable domain is GAGVSQSPRYKVAKRGRDVALRCDSISGHVTLYWYRQTLGQGSEVLTYSQSDAQRDKSGRPSGRFSAERPERSVSTLKIQRTEQGDSAVYLCASSPEGNRSSYNEQFFGPGTRLTVL.

This clone was counted a single time. This chain uses TRBV28 with TRBJ2-2; no definite D call. Trimming stripped 6 bases from V and 8 bases from J, with 10 bases between. CDR1 is MDHEN, CDR2 SYDVKM, per germline. The CDR3 covers 12 residues. CDR3 nucleotide sequence: TGTGCCAGCAGCCTCCGCGTTGGGGAGCTGTTTTTT. It encodes CASSLRVGELFF.

This rearrangement joins TRBV23-1 to TRBJ2-1; 11 nucleotides match TRBD2. Being an ORF, TRBV23-1 has a function that is uncertain. CDR3 length: 17 amino acids. V was pared by 3 bases and J by 3 bases, with 7 bases of the junction left unmatched. CDR3 amino acids: CASSQQPTSGIYNEQFF. Here the CDR3 DNA reads TGCGCCAGCAGTCAGCAGCCGACTAGCGGGATCTACAATGAGCAGTTCTTC.

This chain joins TRBV12-5 and TRBJ2-3; 12 bases match TRBD2. CDR3 length: 19 residues. Unmatched junction bases numbered 11, after V lost 1 base and J lost 3 bases. In germline, CDR1 is LGHNT, CDR2 FRNRAP. The chain's CDR3 is CASGLASSGRAFFTDTQYF. The CDR3, as DNA: TGTGCTAGTGGTTTGGCATCTAGCGGGAGGGCCTTCTTTACAGATACGCAGTATTTT.

The rearrangement uses TRBV4-3 and TRBJ2-7; TRBD2 agrees at 7 bases. This CDR3 is built from 14 residues. Germline V gene sequence: CDR1 LGHNA, CDR2 YSLEER. V lost 4 bases and J lost 1; bases outside the gene matches: 4. CDR3 in DNA: TGCGCCAGCAGCCCCGAACTAGCGTCCTACGAGCAGTACTTC. It is translated as CASSPELASYEQYF.

This chain uses TRBV9 with TRBJ1-1, with D possibly being TRBD1 (5 bases). With 6 bases removed from V and 6 bases from J, the gap between germline ends came to 9 bases. The germline gives CDR1 SGDLS, CDR2 YYNGEE. This CDR3 has 11 amino acids. This CDR3 reads CASKGASEAFF. The CDR3 coding sequence is TGTGCCAGCAAAGGGGCCTCTGAAGCTTTCTTT.

This chain connects TRBV15 to TRBJ2-2; the match to TRBD2 covers 10 bases. CDR3 length equals 19 residues. Trimming took 3 bases from V and 1 from J; bases not matched to a gene: 11. CDR1 and CDR2 (germline): LNHNV, YYDKDF (reference sequence). The CDR3 region is CATSSWLAGEGWNTGELFF. For the CDR3, the DNA is TGTGCCACCAGCAGTTGGCTAGCGGGAGAAGGTTGGAACACCGGGGAGCTGTTTTTT. Looking up the rest from reference TRBV15 and TRBJ2-2 gives the full variable domain: DAMVIQNPRYQVTQFGKPVTLSCSQTLNHNVMYWYQQKSSQAPKLLFHYYDKDFNNEADTPDNFQSRRPNTSFCFLDIRSPGLGDTAMYLCATSSWLAGEGWNTGELFFGEGSRLTVL.

The V call is TRBV12-5, the J call TRBJ2-2; possibly TRBD1 for D (5 bases). Germline V gene lookup returns CDR1 LGHNT and CDR2 FRNRAP. The CDR3 loop spans 14 amino acids. V was cut by 5 bases and J by 6 bases, with 13 bases left in between. The CDR3 nucleotides are TGTGCTAGTGGTACCCCTAGGGGCGCCGGGGAGCTGTTTTTT. Protein product: CASGTPRGAGELFF.

V gene TRBV4-2 combines with J gene TRBJ2-2; D is uncertain. V lost 4 bases and J lost 2, with 8 bases in between. This CDR3 contains 14 residues. The V gene's germline CDR1 is LGHNA and CDR2 YNFKEQ. The CDR3 nucleotides read TGTGCCAGCAGCCCCGGAGCTAACACCGGGGAGCTGTTTTTT. Its protein product is CASSPGANTGELFF.

The chain uses TRBV24-1 and TRBJ2-1; 8 bases fit TRBD1. Germline lookup yields CDR1 KGHDR and CDR2 SFDVKD. The junction had 11 bases not matched to a gene; V was cut back by 0 bases and J by 8 bases. The CDR3 length is 17 residues. DNA for the CDR3: TGTGCCACCAGTGATTTGGGGCGTGGGACAGGTAGCTATGAGCAGTTCTTC. Its translation is CATSDLGRGTGSYEQFF.

The chain employs TRBV25-1 and TRBJ2-1; 8 positions agree with TRBD2. The CDR3 spans 17 residues. Germline CDR1 MGHDK, CDR2 SYGVNS. The trim removed 3 bases at V and 4 bases at J, leaving 11 bases unmatched. This CDR3 is CASSDIPRGERYNEQFF. DNA for the CDR3: TGTGCCAGCAGTGACATCCCGCGGGGGGAGAGATACAATGAGCAGTTCTTC.

This sequence joins TRBV10-3 and TRBJ2-7, with D possibly being TRBD2 (5 bases). The CDR3 is 12 residues long. Trimming shortened V by 3 bases and J by 3 bases, and 6 bases separated the two germline ends. Germline V gene data show CDR1 as ENHRY and CDR2 as SYGVKD. The CDR3 DNA follows: TGTGCCATCAGTGATGGAGGCTACGAGCAGTACTTC. Encoded protein: CAISDGGYEQYF.

The rearrangement links TRBV24-1 to TRBJ2-5; 7 nucleotides line up with TRBD2. The trim removed 1 base at V and 1 base at J, leaving 14 bases unmatched. The CDR3 has 19 amino acids. The germline V gene has CDR1 KGHDR and CDR2 SFDVKD. CDR3 coding DNA: TGTGCCACCAGTGATTTTGGTTGGGGGGGAGCAGAGCTCCAAGAGACCCAGTACTTC. It codes for CATSDFGWGGAELQETQYF.

The rearrangement uses TRBV3-1 (or the pseudogene TRBV3-2) and TRBJ1-4; TRBD1 might be the D (5 bases). Looked up from germline, CDR1 is LGHDT and CDR2 is YNNKEL (reference sequence). The CDR3 totals 18 residues. Deletions cut 0 bases from V and 5 bases from J, with 19 bases between. CDR3 sequence (DNA): TGTGCCAGCAGCCAAGATAACCCGTCGGGGGATGGCAATGAAAAACTGTTTTTT. Its translation: CASSQDNPSGDGNEKLFF.

This clone came up once. The chain couples TRBV6-1 to TRBJ1-5; TRBD1 matches 7 bases. This CDR3 has 15 residues. Trimming at V came to 2 bases and at J to 3 bases, leaving 4 bases not matched to a gene. Germline V lookup: CDR1 MNHNS, CDR2 SASEGT. The CDR3 spells CASSEIQGNNQPQHF. The CDR3 nucleotides are TGTGCCAGCAGTGAAATACAGGGGAACAATCAGCCCCAGCATTTT.

This sequence joins TRBV30 and TRBJ1-5; a weak D match, TRBD1 (6 bases). Trimming took 0 bases from V and 6 from J, leaving 9 bases between them. Looked up from germline, CDR1 is GTSNPN and CDR2 is SVGIG (reference sequence). The CDR3 consists of 13 residues. Written as DNA, the CDR3 is TGTGCCTGGAGTGTAGGGGGGGGTCAGCCCCAGCATTTT. This codes for CAWSVGGGQPQHF.